These T cell receptor beta chains were read from a single sample in a study of blood T cell repertoires in COVID-19. Repertoires were generated with immunoSEQ multiplex PCR, while TCRdb's copy carries only in-frame clones and drops some. The sample consists of a few hundred thousand clones, approximately 78% of them appearing once. Sequencing was performed on peripheral blood. Source of these receptors: a woman older than 75 with acute or convalescent COVID-19. CDR3s include the opening cysteine and the closing phenylalanine or tryptophan. A D gene is named only where the DNA matches it firmly. Expanded clones are given a class, and other clones once, few, many or no size at all.

>TRBV5-8|TRBD2|-|TRBJ2-7
CASIFVSSGRLTPYEQYF
TGTGCCAGCATATTCGTGTCTAGCGGGAGATTGACACCCTACGAGCAGTACTTC
>TRBV5-6|-|-|TRBJ2-5
CASSQARYETQYF
TGTGCCAGCAGCCAAGCTCGGTACGAGACCCAGTACTTC
>TRBV5-8|-|-|TRBJ1-5
CASSHDRSFNQPQHF
TGTGCCAGCAGCCATGACAGGAGCTTCAATCAGCCCCAGCATTTT
>TRBV6-5|-|-|TRBJ1-6
CASSYAEDNSPLHF
TGTGCCAGCAGTTACGCAGAGGATAATTCACCCCTCCACTTT
>TRBV27|TRBD2|few|TRBJ2-7
CASSFHLSAGAAREQYF
TGTGCCAGCAGTTTCCACCTGTCGGCGGGAGCCGCGCGGGAGCAGTACTTC
>TRBV27|-|-|TRBJ2-2
CASSLYRVTGELFF
TGTGCCAGCAGTTTATACAGGGTCACCGGGGAGCTGTTTTTT
>TRBV19|-|-|TRBJ1-5
CASSIIVGRYQPQHF
TGTGCCAGTAGTATAATAGTAGGGAGATATCAGCCCCAGCATTTT
>TRBV9|TRBD2|-|TRBJ2-6
CASSPLVSGGGSHSGANVLTF
TGTGCCAGCAGCCCCCTGGTATCAGGCGGGGGATCCCACTCTGGGGCCAACGTCCTGACTTTC
>TRBV15|TRBD2|-|TRBJ2-3
CATSRGGGGGLAGVKDTQYF
TGTGCCACCAGCAGAGGAGGGGGTGGCGGACTAGCGGGAGTAAAAGATACGCAGTATTTT
>TRBV29-1|-|-|TRBJ1-2
CSGSRGDYGYTF
TGCAGCGGTTCCCGGGGGGACTATGGCTACACCTTC
>TRBV30|TRBD1|-|TRBJ1-2
CAWSGQNYGYTF
TGTGCCTGGTCGGGACAGAACTATGGCTACACCTTC
>TRBV30|TRBD1|once|TRBJ1-5
CAWTSRGQGNQPQHF
TGTGCCTGGACCTCTCGAGGACAGGGGAATCAGCCCCAGCATTTT
>TRBV5-1|TRBD1|-|TRBJ2-3
CASDPGTGGSAQYF
TGCGCCAGCGACCCCGGGACAGGGGGATCCGCGCAGTATTTT
>TRBV6-2/TRBV6-3|-|-|TRBJ1-1
CASSYEVPTEAFF
TGTGCCAGCAGTTACGAGGTCCCCACTGAAGCTTTCTTT
>TRBV6-2/TRBV6-3|TRBD2|-|TRBJ2-1
CASSLLAGGYNEQFF
TGTGCCAGCAGCCTACTAGCGGGGGGGTACAATGAGCAGTTCTTC
>TRBV2|TRBD1|-|TRBJ2-5
CASRRGTAQETQYF
TGTGCCAGCAGGAGGGGGACAGCTCAAGAGACCCAGTACTTC
>TRBV30|-|few|TRBJ1-2
CAWTVGAANYGYTF
TGTGCCTGGACCGTGGGCGCAGCTAACTATGGCTACACCTTC
>TRBV6-4|TRBD2|once|TRBJ2-2
CASSVRLAPSTGELFF
TGTGCCAGCAGTGTTCGACTAGCCCCGAGCACCGGGGAGCTGTTTTTT
>TRBV5-1|-|once|TRBJ1-2
CASRLGGAGDYGYTF
TGCGCCAGCAGGCTGGGAGGGGCGGGAGACTATGGCTACACCTTC
>TRBV27|-|-|TRBJ2-5
CASSDRIQETQYF
TGTGCCAGCAGCGACAGGATCCAAGAGACCCAGTACTTC
>TRBV9|-|-|TRBJ2-7
CASSVEPDTYEQYF
TGTGCCAGCAGCGTAGAACCGGACACCTACGAGCAGTACTTC
>TRBV4-2|-|-|TRBJ1-1
CASSRVGENTEAFF
TGTGCCAGCAGCCGGGTAGGAGAAAACACTGAAGCTTTCTTT
>TRBV6-6|TRBD1|few|TRBJ1-6
CASTLEGTGFSPLHF
TGTGCCAGCACCTTGGAGGGGACAGGGTTTTCACCCCTCCACTTT
>TRBV29-1|-|-|TRBJ2-4
CSVGQWLENIQYF
TGCAGCGTTGGTCAGTGGCTGGAAAACATTCAGTACTTC
>TRBV28|-|-|TRBJ1-5
CASSPSGGSFNQPQHF
TGTGCCAGCAGTCCGTCCGGCGGGAGTTTTAATCAGCCCCAGCATTTT
>TRBV5-6|-|-|TRBJ2-7
CASSFRTPSSYEQYF
TGTGCCAGCAGCTTTCGGACTCCTAGCTCCTACGAGCAGTACTTC
>TRBV10-1|TRBD1|few|TRBJ1-5
CASSGPGQGARSNQPQHF
TGCGCCAGCAGTGGTCCGGGACAGGGGGCGAGGAGCAATCAGCCCCAGCATTTT
>TRBV3-1/TRBV3-2|TRBD1|-|TRBJ1-3
CASSQGTGHGNTIYF
TGTGCCAGCAGCCAAGGGACAGGACATGGAAACACCATATATTTT
>TRBV5-5|-|-|TRBJ1-1
CASSYLAGGNTEAFF
TGTGCCAGCAGCTACTTAGCCGGGGGGAACACTGAAGCTTTCTTT
>TRBV7-2|TRBD2|-|TRBJ2-1
CASSLSGRGAFF
TGTGCCAGCAGCTTAAGCGGGAGGGGCGCGTTCTTC
>TRBV5-6|TRBD2|-|TRBJ2-3
CASSLAGSDTQYF
TGTGCCAGCAGCTTAGCGGGGTCAGATACGCAGTATTTT
>TRBV7-9|-|once|TRBJ2-7
CASSLEEHLEEQYF
TGTGCCAGCAGCTTAGAGGAGCATCTGGAGGAGCAGTACTTC
>TRBV7-3|-|-|TRBJ1-6
CASSFSGVQNSPLHF
TGTGCCAGCAGCTTTTCAGGGGTCCAGAATTCACCCCTCCACTTT
>TRBV19|TRBD1|-|TRBJ1-1
CASRQGAWGDTEAFF
TGTGCCAGTAGACAGGGGGCGTGGGGAGACACTGAAGCTTTCTTT
>TRBV6-5|-|-|TRBJ1-4
CASSPGTPPEKLFF
TGTGCCAGCAGTCCCGGGACACCGCCCGAAAAACTGTTTTTT
>TRBV18|TRBD2|-|TRBJ2-1
CASSIGVSGGVDEQFF
TGTGCCAGCTCCATCGGGGTCTCGGGAGGAGTGGATGAGCAGTTCTTC
>TRBV12-3/TRBV12-4|TRBD1|-|TRBJ1-2
CASSPDRGYGYTF
TGTGCCAGCAGCCCGGACAGGGGGTATGGCTACACCTTC
>TRBV18|-|-|TRBJ1-1
CASSAVMEARTEAFF
TGTGCCAGCTCAGCTGTTATGGAGGCGCGAACTGAAGCTTTCTTT
>TRBV5-4|-|-|TRBJ2-3
CASSLRTAAAGFTDTQYF
TGTGCCAGCAGCTTGAGGACAGCGGCGGCGGGTTTCACAGATACGCAGTATTTT
>TRBV5-1|TRBD2|-|TRBJ2-7
CASSLFGGSYEQYF
TGCGCCAGCAGCTTGTTTGGCGGGAGCTACGAGCAGTACTTC
>TRBV3-1/TRBV3-2|-|-|TRBJ1-2
CASSQVGGLGVYGYTF
TGTGCCAGCAGCCAAGTCGGAGGTCTGGGAGTCTATGGCTACACCTTC
>TRBV6-1|TRBD1|-|TRBJ1-2
CASSEDAPQGQIYGYTF
TGTGCCAGCAGTGAAGATGCTCCGCAGGGACAGATCTATGGCTACACCTTC
>TRBV18|TRBD1|few|TRBJ2-1
CASSLQPGQGVGEQFF
TGTGCCAGCTCACTCCAGCCGGGACAGGGGGTAGGTGAGCAGTTCTTC
>TRBV29-1|-|-|TRBJ2-2
CSVGGGGTGELFF
TGCAGCGTTGGGGGAGGAGGCACCGGGGAGCTGTTTTTT
>TRBV2|-|-|TRBJ1-3
CASSEAYRVSGNTIYF
TGTGCCAGCAGTGAAGCGTATCGGGTGTCTGGAAACACCATATATTTT